Below, 18 T cell receptor beta chains from the same sample are listed, as sequenced in a study of beta chain features in type 1 diabetes. Findings and limits, study-wide: All four CD4+ subsets of Type 1 diabetes patients contained TCRB CDR3s that were moderately but significantly shorter.

Reverse transcribing all isolated RNA meant expressed TCRB transcripts were sequenced. Generated by immunoSEQ multiplex PCR, the TCRdb table keeps only in-frame clones and is missing some. This table holds under 350,000 clones, approximately 15% found once. The antigens for these receptors are not known. The specimen sequenced was naive CD4+ T cells from blood. Source of these receptors: a man aged 25 to 45 with type 1 diabetes.

The chain uses TRBV28 and TRBJ2-1; 10 bases match TRBD1. After removal of 6 bases from V and 7 bases from J, the junction contained 9 bases not matched to a gene. Germline V lookup: CDR1 MDHEN, CDR2 SYDVKM. The CDR3 has 15 amino acids. The CDR3 reads CASSPRDRGRNEQFF. CDR3 coding DNA: TGTGCCAGCAGCCCTCGGGACAGGGGACGAAATGAGCAGTTCTTC.

The genes are TRBV29-1 and TRBJ2-5; 9 positions match TRBD1. V gave up 4 bases and J gave up 4 bases; unmatched junction bases: 4. Germline CDR1 SQVTM, CDR2 ANQGSEA. The CDR3 extends over 13 amino acids. The CDR3 protein is CSVADRGGETQYF. For the CDR3, the DNA is TGCAGCGTTGCGGACAGGGGTGGAGAGACCCAGTACTTC.

This clone was observed a few times. The chain joins TRBV19 to TRBJ2-1; 11 positions match TRBD2. Looked up from germline, CDR1 is LNHDA and CDR2 is SQIVND (reference sequence). The CDR3 totals 17 residues. J gave up 6 bases and V 6 bases, and 13 bases lay outside the gene matches. CDR3 bases: TGTGCCAGTAGCCGGGATGGTAGCGGGAGGGCCGTCAATGAGCAGTTCTTC. Its protein is CASSRDGSGRAVNEQFF.

The chain links TRBV15 to TRBJ1-1; D possibly corresponds to TRBD1 (5 bases). Trimming took 2 bases from V and 0 from J, leaving 7 bases between them. The CDR3 has 14 amino acids. Looked up from germline, CDR1 is LNHNV and CDR2 is YYDKDF (reference sequence). The CDR3 is CATSRKTVNTEAFF. As DNA, the CDR3 is TGTGCCACCAGCAGAAAGACAGTGAACACTGAAGCTTTCTTT.

The chain combines TRBV27 with TRBJ2-7; D perhaps matches TRBD2 (5 bases). Trimming removed 2 bases at V and 5 bases at J, with 13 bases between. CDR3 length: 14 amino acids. The germline gives CDR1 MNHEY, CDR2 SMNVEV (reference sequence). CDR3 coding DNA: TGTGCCAGCAGTTTAGAGGGCGTACTCCACGAGCAGTACTTC. This codes for CASSLEGVLHEQYF.

This clone has just a few counts. This rearrangement joins TRBV29-1 to TRBJ2-1, with 10 bases fitting TRBD2. The germline V gene encodes CDR1 SQVTM and CDR2 ANQGSEA. There are 15 residues in the CDR3. V dropped 5 bases and J dropped 4; count of bases not matched to a gene: 8. As DNA, the CDR3 is TGCAGCGTTAGGGGGACTAGCGAGGAATACAATGAGCAGTTCTTC. It yields the protein CSVRGTSEEYNEQFF.

This chain uses TRBV29-1 with TRBJ1-3; 9 bases align to TRBD1. The CDR3 consists of 15 residues. Losses at the gene ends were 6 bases for V and 4 bases for J; bases not matched to a gene: 10. Germline CDR1 and CDR2: SQVTM and ANQGSEA. The CDR3 nucleotides are TGCAGCGTGGGGGACAGGGCAGCGTTCGGAAACACCATATATTTT. This gives the protein CSVGDRAAFGNTIYF.

This clone has a handful of counts. The rearrangement joins TRBV7-2 to TRBJ2-7; 9 nucleotides line up with TRBD2. J lost 0 bases, V lost 2 bases, and 14 bases had no gene match. Germline assignment: CDR1 SGHTA and CDR2 FQGNSA. CDR3 size: 19 residues. The CDR3 DNA reads TGTGCCAGCAGCTTACTGACGCGGGAGGGCCGAGATAACTCCTACGAGCAGTACTTC. Protein sequence: CASSLLTREGRDNSYEQYF.

The V and J genes are TRBV4-2 and TRBJ2-3; possible D gene TRBD2, 5 bases. The ends were cut back, 0 bases at V and 2 bases at J, with 18 bases in the middle. The CDR3 extends over 18 amino acids. The V gene's germline CDR1 is LGHNA and CDR2 YNFKEQ. In DNA, the CDR3 is TGTGCCAGCAGCCAAGAGGAGCGGTCCCGGTGGCCCACAGATACGCAGTATTTT. As protein: CASSQEERSRWPTDTQYF.

The CDR3 loop is CASSEAVREAFF. The CDR3 DNA follows: TGTGCCAGCAGTGAAGCAGTGCGAGAAGCTTTCTTT. V usage is TRBV6-1 and J usage is TRBJ1-1; D remains unclear. Germline V gene lookup returns CDR1 MNHNS and CDR2 SASEGT. CDR3 length: 12 amino acids. The V end lost 0 bases, the J end lost 8 bases, and 7 bases lay between the germline ends.

The V and J genes are TRBV18 and TRBJ1-5, with 9 bases that match TRBD1. Germline V gene data show CDR1 as KGHSH and CDR2 as LQKENI. The J segment lost 5 bases and the V segment lost 2 bases, leaving 10 bases of the junction unmatched. The CDR3 has 17 residues. CDR3 sequence reads: CASSPGVPGQGYQPQHF. DNA for the CDR3: TGTGCCAGCTCACCAGGGGTTCCGGGACAGGGATATCAGCCCCAGCATTTT.

In its sample, this clone was seen a few times. The rearrangement uses TRBV7-2 and TRBJ2-3, with D perhaps matching TRBD2 (5 bases). The V end was cut by 5 bases, the J end by 1 base, with 10 bases between. Germline loops: CDR1 SGHTA, CDR2 FQGNSA. The CDR3 has 14 amino acids. The CDR3 is CASSPRTGTDTQYF. The DNA for the CDR3 is TGTGCCAGCAGCCCCCGGACTGGCACAGATACGCAGTATTTT.

A few counts support this clone. The chain employs TRBV15 and TRBJ2-1, with TRBD2 matching 10 bases. The CDR3 runs 17 residues. Germline CDR1 LNHNV, CDR2 YYDKDF (reference sequence). J lost 4 bases, V lost 4 bases, and 10 bases had no gene match. The CDR3, as DNA: TGTGCCACCAGCATAGAGGGACCTAGCGGGAGATACAATGAGCAGTTCTTC. Translation gives CATSIEGPSGRYNEQFF.

This rearrangement joins TRBV27 to TRBJ1-2; TRBD1 aligns across 8 bases. The J segment lost 5 bases and the V segment lost 5 bases, leaving 7 bases of the junction unmatched. CDR1 is MNHEY and CDR2 is SMNVEV in the germline V gene (reference sequence). This CDR3 contains 14 residues. CDR3 in DNA: TGTGCCAGCAGTATTTGGGACAGGATTTATGGCTACACCTTC. As protein: CASSIWDRIYGYTF.

The chain combines TRBV2 with TRBJ1-5; 10 positions match TRBD1. This CDR3 spans 14 amino acids. CDR1 is SNHLY and CDR2 is FYNNEI in the germline V gene. Trimming cost V 4 bases and J 7 bases; bases outside gene matches: 4. CDR3 protein: CASSGGTGAQPQHF. The DNA for the CDR3 is TGTGCCAGCAGTGGAGGGACAGGGGCCCAGCCCCAGCATTTT.

This rearrangement joins TRBV18 to TRBJ2-5, with 8 bases aligning to TRBD1. The germline gives CDR1 KGHSH, CDR2 LQKENI. Trimming took 4 bases from V and 5 from J; bases not matched to a gene: 9. This CDR3 region has 15 residues. The CDR3 DNA is TGTGCCAGCTCACGACCGACGACAGGGGTGGAGACCCAGTACTTC. Its translation is CASSRPTTGVETQYF.

This clone has a handful of counts. The rearrangement uses TRBV6-1 and TRBJ1-4; 10 nucleotides agree with TRBD1. Per germline, CDR1 MNHNS and CDR2 SASEGT. The CDR3 length is 13 residues. Losses at the gene ends were 7 bases for V and 10 bases for J; bases not matched to a gene: 6. The CDR3: CASTGTGERKLFF. CDR3 DNA: TGTGCCAGCACCGGGACAGGGGAACGAAAACTGTTTTTT.

The chain couples TRBV2 to TRBJ2-7; 8 nucleotides agree with TRBD1. CDR3 length: 12 amino acids. Germline CDR1 SNHLY, CDR2 FYNNEI. V was pared by 6 bases and J by 6 bases, with 4 bases of the junction left unmatched. The CDR3 sequence is CASRATGVEQYF. In DNA form, the CDR3 reads TGTGCCAGCAGAGCGACAGGGGTCGAGCAGTACTTC.